Listed below are T cell receptor beta chains from one sample, sequenced in a study of T cell responses to AZD1222 COVID-19 vaccine. Sequencing was performed with immunoSEQ multiplex PCR; in TCRdb, only in-frame clones are kept and a portion is missing. Among about 120,000 clones listed, 70% to 90% were seen once. The sample consisted of peripheral blood, taken 28 days after the second AZD1222 dose. The origin of the receptors is an adult who received the AZD1222 COVID-19 vaccine. The CDR3 runs from the conserved cysteine through the conserved F or W. Fields, in order: clone size, V gene, D gene, J gene, CDR3 protein, CDR3 DNA. D genes are given only for firm matches. Expanded clones are given a class, and other clones once, few, many or no size at all.

clone size: NA
V gene: TRBV7-6
D gene: TRBD1
J gene: TRBJ1-1
CDR3 protein: CASSVNRGGNTEAFF
CDR3 DNA: TGTGCCAGCAGCGTGAACAGGGGTGGGAACACTGAAGCTTTCTTT

clone size: NA
V gene: TRBV6-5
D gene: NA
J gene: TRBJ2-4
CDR3 protein: CASSYLPGRIQYF
CDR3 DNA: TGTGCCAGCAGTTACCTACCGGGAAGGATTCAGTACTTC

clone size: NA
V gene: TRBV24-1
D gene: TRBD2
J gene: TRBJ2-1
CDR3 protein: CATSSGANNEQFF
CDR3 DNA: TGTGCCACCAGTAGCGGGGCCAACAATGAGCAGTTCTTC

clone size: NA
V gene: TRBV2
D gene: TRBD1
J gene: TRBJ2-7
CDR3 protein: CASRPASGTGAYEQYF
CDR3 DNA: TGTGCCAGCAGACCTGCCTCAGGGACAGGGGCCTACGAGCAGTACTTC

clone size: NA
V gene: TRBV9
D gene: NA
J gene: TRBJ2-2
CDR3 protein: CASSPRGRGGGTGELFF
CDR3 DNA: TGTGCCAGCAGTCCCAGAGGGAGGGGGGGTGGCACCGGGGAGCTGTTTTTT

clone size: NA
V gene: TRBV9
D gene: NA
J gene: TRBJ2-3
CDR3 protein: CASSPNDVYTQYF
CDR3 DNA: TGTGCCAGCAGCCCCAACGACGTGTATACGCAGTATTTT

clone size: NA
V gene: TRBV6-5
D gene: TRBD1
J gene: TRBJ2-1
CDR3 protein: CASSFTGTGQRFF
CDR3 DNA: TGTGCCAGCAGTTTTACCGGGACAGGGCAGCGGTTCTTC

clone size: once
V gene: TRBV11-3
D gene: TRBD1
J gene: TRBJ1-1
CDR3 protein: CASSQRGQGANTEAFF
CDR3 DNA: TGTGCCAGCAGCCAAAGGGGCCAGGGGGCGAACACTGAAGCTTTCTTT

clone size: NA
V gene: TRBV30
D gene: NA
J gene: TRBJ1-6
CDR3 protein: CAWMGQGTYNSPLHF
CDR3 DNA: TGTGCCTGGATGGGTCAGGGGACCTATAATTCACCCCTCCACTTT

clone size: NA
V gene: TRBV28
D gene: NA
J gene: TRBJ1-6
CDR3 protein: CASRPRALDSPLHF
CDR3 DNA: TGTGCCAGCAGACCCCGGGCCCTCGATTCACCCCTCCACTTT

clone size: NA
V gene: TRBV4-3
D gene: TRBD1
J gene: TRBJ2-3
CDR3 protein: CASSLDRGDTQYF
CDR3 DNA: TGCGCCAGCAGCCTCGACAGGGGCGATACGCAGTATTTT

clone size: NA
V gene: TRBV6-5
D gene: TRBD1
J gene: TRBJ2-7
CDR3 protein: CASSSQGQVVGEQYF
CDR3 DNA: TGTGCCAGCAGTTCCCAGGGACAGGTGGTGGGGGAGCAGTACTTC

clone size: once
V gene: TRBV2
D gene: NA
J gene: TRBJ2-2
CDR3 protein: CASSDRVAGELFF
CDR3 DNA: TGTGCCAGCAGTGACCGGGTGGCCGGGGAGCTGTTTTTT

clone size: NA
V gene: TRBV28
D gene: NA
J gene: TRBJ1-1
CDR3 protein: CASSLVRGGGLNTEAFF
CDR3 DNA: TGTGCCAGCAGTTTAGTCCGAGGGGGGGGACTGAACACTGAAGCTTTCTTT

clone size: NA
V gene: TRBV7-2
D gene: NA
J gene: TRBJ2-3
CDR3 protein: CASRTTGYTQYF
CDR3 DNA: TGTGCCAGCAGGACGACAGGCTATACGCAGTATTTT

clone size: NA
V gene: TRBV6-6
D gene: TRBD2
J gene: TRBJ2-3
CDR3 protein: CASSLEGTSGGITDTQYF
CDR3 DNA: TGTGCCAGCAGTCTAGAGGGGACTAGCGGGGGAATCACAGATACGCAGTATTTT